These 12 T cell receptor beta chains share one sample of origin, sequenced in a study of T cells after yellow fever vaccination. TCRdb processed the 5' RACE reads anew with MiXCR; each CDR3 protein has one entry. The repertoire holds some 550,000 distinct CDR3 sequences, with about 19% as singletons. This specimen was PBMCs, taken 15 days after the yellow fever booster vaccination. The receptors were gathered from a man younger than 40 who received the YFV17D yellow fever vaccine.

The J gene is TRBJ2-6, the V gene TRBV6-1; TRBD1 is a possible D gene (6 bases). Germline V gene sequence: CDR1 MNHNS, CDR2 SASEGT. This CDR3 comprises 17 residues. Trimming removed 7 bases at V and 0 bases at J, with 16 bases between. CDR3 nucleotides: TGTGCCAGCATTGGGTCGGGACAAAGCTCTGGGGCCAACGTCCTGACTTTC. Encoded protein: CASIGSGQSSGANVLTF.

This chain links TRBV12-3 or TRBV12-4 with TRBJ1-2, with D possibly being TRBD1 (5 bases). This CDR3 is built from 14 residues. The ends were cut back, 5 bases at V and 4 bases at J, with 14 bases in the middle. As DNA, the CDR3 is TGTGCCAGCAGTCCCTCGACAGATTTCTATGGCTACACCTTC. Translation gives CASSPSTDFYGYTF.

The chain uses TRBV7-2 and TRBJ2-7; 10 nucleotides line up with TRBD2. The CDR3 totals 16 residues. CDR1 SGHTA and CDR2 FQGNSA come from the germline V gene. The ends lost 0 bases at V and 6 bases at J; junction bases unmatched: 8. The CDR3 here is CASSLAMSSGRREQYF. The CDR3 nucleotides read TGTGCCAGCAGCTTAGCGATGTCTAGCGGGAGACGCGAGCAGTACTTC.

Regarding this clonotype: A read error may produce the germline difference seen at one junction end. The chain uses TRBV7-7 and TRBJ2-1; D unclear. The CDR3 runs to 13 residues. The germline gives CDR1 SSHAT, CDR2 FNYEAQ (reference sequence). The CDR3 protein is CASSIGPNNEQFF. The CDR3 DNA reads as TGTGCTAGCAGCATCGGGCCCAACAATGAGCAGTTCTTC. The whole variable domain, remainder taken from reference TRBV7-7 and TRBJ2-1, is GAGVSQSPRYKVTKRGQDVTLRCDPISSHATLYWYQQALGQGPEFLTYFNYEAQPDKSGLPSDRFSAERPEGSISTLTIQRTEQRDSAMYRCASSIGPNNEQFFGPGTRLTVL.

The chain recombines TRBV28 with TRBJ2-1; D is possibly TRBD1 (5 bases). The V end was cut by 8 bases, the J end by 2 bases, with 10 bases between. Germline values: CDR1 MDHEN, CDR2 SYDVKM. The CDR3 loop spans 13 amino acids. CDR3 loop: CASWQGAYNEQFF. DNA of the CDR3: TGTGCCAGCTGGCAGGGTGCCTACAATGAGCAGTTCTTC.

V usage is TRBV7-9 and J usage is TRBJ2-1, with a possible D match to TRBD2 (7 bases). Looked up from germline, CDR1 is SEHNR and CDR2 is FQNEAQ (reference sequence). Trimming removed 10 bases from V and 5 bases from J, with 21 bases in between. This CDR3 is built from 15 residues. The CDR3: CATRPGGRLDNEQFF. The CDR3 DNA reads TGTGCCACCAGACCCGGGGGGCGTCTAGACAATGAGCAGTTCTTC.

This clonotype has more than one count but fewer than ten. The chain combines TRBV9 with TRBJ2-5; unclear D gene. Trimming shortened V by 0 bases and J by 4 bases, and 7 bases separated the two germline ends. Looked up from germline, CDR1 is SGDLS and CDR2 is YYNGEE. The CDR3 is made up of 13 amino acids. CDR3 sequence: CASSVVFGETQYF. The CDR3 bases are TGTGCCAGCAGCGTAGTTTTTGGAGAGACCCAGTACTTC.

J is TRBJ2-1 and V is TRBV5-5; D may be TRBD2 (5 bases). Trimming cost V 4 bases and J 8 bases, with 13 bases left between them. The CDR3 spans 13 residues. Germline values: CDR1 SGHKS, CDR2 YYEKEE (reference sequence). The CDR3 coding sequence is TGTGCCAGCAGCCCGGGCCCCGGGGATGAGCAGTTCTTC. It yields the protein CASSPGPGDEQFF. The full variable domain, with the rest looked up from reference TRBV5-5 and TRBJ2-1, is DAGVTQSPTHLIKTRGQQVTLRCSPISGHKSVSWYQQVLGQGPQFIFQYYEKEERGRGNFPDRFSARQFPNYSSELNVNALLLGDSALYLCASSPGPGDEQFFGPGTRLTVL.

The V gene is TRBV28, the J gene TRBJ1-5; perhaps TRBD1 as D (5 bases). Trimming removed 5 bases from V and 4 bases from J, with 9 bases in between. The CDR3 extends over 13 amino acids. From germline, CDR1 is MDHEN and CDR2 SYDVKM. The CDR3 loop reads CASSINRNQPQHF. In nucleotides, the CDR3 is TGTGCCAGCAGTATTAACAGGAATCAGCCCCAGCATTTT.

In its sample, this clonotype was seen a few times. The CDR3, as DNA: TGCGCCAGCAGCCGGGACCCCAGCGGGATACCCTACGAGCAGTACTTC. It yields the protein CASSRDPSGIPYEQYF. The chain carries TRBV5-1 and TRBJ2-7; 7 bases are a match to TRBD2. This CDR3 spans 16 amino acids. CDR1 is SGHRS, CDR2 YFSETQ, per germline. The V and J ends lost 4 bases and 2 bases, in that order; junction bases with no gene match: 12.

This clonotype has only a few counts. V and J are TRBV9 and TRBJ2-3; 10 positions match TRBD1. Germline V CDR1 and CDR2: SGDLS, YYNGEE. This CDR3 is 16 amino acids long. Trimming at V came to 3 bases and at J to 3 bases, leaving 7 bases not matched to a gene. This CDR3 reads CASSARQGAGTDTQYF. In nucleotides, the CDR3 is TGTGCCAGCAGCGCCAGACAGGGGGCGGGGACAGATACGCAGTATTTT.

The V and J genes are TRBV12-3 or TRBV12-4 and TRBJ2-5; no clear D. Trimming removed 5 bases at V and 4 bases at J, with 17 bases between. The CDR3 spans 15 residues. The CDR3 DNA is TGTGCCAGCAGTGTAGACCGGGTTTCAATAGAGACCCAGTACTTC. It encodes CASSVDRVSIETQYF.